This T cell receptor (beta chain) was obtained from a study of blood T cell repertoires in COVID-19. Study information: Collection of acute and convalescent COVID-19 samples took place in the United States, Italy and Spain. The analysed material was cDNA or gDNA that came from T cells, B-cell-depleted T cells, or PBMCs.

V lost 5 bases to trimming and J lost 3 bases; unmatched junction nucleotides: 4. CDR3 length: 15 amino acids. CDR1 SGHNT and CDR2 YYREEE come from the germline V gene (reference sequence). Profiling relied on immunoSEQ multiplex PCR, and the TCRdb table lists in-frame clones only, not all of them. Among about 250,000 clones listed, more than 70% were seen once. This rearrangement joins TRBV5-4 to TRBJ2-1; 11 bases line up with TRBD2. The receptor was isolated from a woman in her 30s with COVID-19, enrolled during active disease. The sample taken for sequencing was peripheral blood. CDR3 nucleotides: TGTGCCAGCAGTCATACTAGCGGGGGCTACAATGAGCAGTTCTTC. Translated: CASSHTSGGYNEQFF.